A selection of T cell receptor beta chains follows, all from one sample in a study of cytomegalovirus exposure and HLA in healthy donors. Repertoires were generated with immunoSEQ multiplex PCR, while TCRdb's copy carries only in-frame clones and drops some. The sample table sets out approximately 110,000 clones. The material sequenced was PBMCs. The source of these receptors is a man aged 35 to 55 in good health and CMV-seronegative. Each CDR3 is given with its conserved first and last residue. The order of the fields is D gene, V gene, J gene, CDR3 DNA, CDR3 protein. D genes are given only for firm matches.

>NA|TRBV2|TRBJ2-3
TGTGCCTCGGGGTATACGCAGTATTTT
CASGYTQYF
>NA|TRBV2|TRBJ2-7
TGTGCCAGCAGTGTGGCAGGGTACGAGCAGTACTTC
CASSVAGYEQYF
>NA|TRBV28|TRBJ1-4
TGTGCCAGCAGTTTTGGAAGGGGGGGTAATGAAAAACTGTTTTTT
CASSFGRGGNEKLFF
>TRBD2|TRBV27|TRBJ2-5
TGTGCCACCTCGTTCGGACTAGGACCCCCACAAGAGACCCAGTACTTC
CATSFGLGPPQETQYF
>NA|TRBV7-3|TRBJ2-1
TGTGCCAGCAGCTTAACGCCTAGCGACGATGAGCAGTTCTTC
CASSLTPSDDEQFF
>NA|TRBV7-2|TRBJ1-1
TGTGCCAGCAGTTCCAGGGGAGTGGGCACTGAAGCTTTCTTT
CASSSRGVGTEAFF
>NA|TRBV6-6|TRBJ1-5
TGTGCCAGCAGTAAACAGCATAGCAATCAGCCCCAGCATTTT
CASSKQHSNQPQHF
>TRBD2|TRBV30|TRBJ2-7
TGTGCCTGGAGTGTACGGTGGACTAGCGGGAGGTCGAGCTCCTACGAGCAGTACTTC
CAWSVRWTSGRSSSYEQYF
>TRBD1|TRBV7-2|TRBJ2-7
TGTGCCAGCAGCCCATCCCGGGACAGCTACGAGCAGTACTTC
CASSPSRDSYEQYF
>NA|TRBV18|TRBJ1-1
TGTGCCAGCTCACCACTTGGTACAGAAGCTTTCTTT
CASSPLGTEAFF
>NA|TRBV5-1|TRBJ2-5
TGCGCCAGCAGCTTGCGGGAGACCCAGTACTTC
CASSLRETQYF
>TRBD1|TRBV7-9|TRBJ2-7
TGTGCCAGCAGCCAACAGGACAGGGGGAGCTCCTACGAGCAGTACTTC
CASSQQDRGSSYEQYF
>NA|TRBV5-1|TRBJ2-7
TGCGCCAGCAGCTTCGGCCCGCCGGGTTCCTACGAGCAGTACTTC
CASSFGPPGSYEQYF
>NA|TRBV7-3|TRBJ1-1
TGTGCCAGCAGCTCCTCGAACATCATGAACACTGAAGCTTTCTTT
CASSSSNIMNTEAFF
>NA|TRBV7-2|TRBJ2-6
TGTGCCAGCAGCCCACCATTGGGGGCCGGGGCCAACGTCCTGACTTTC
CASSPPLGAGANVLTF
>TRBD2|TRBV19|TRBJ2-5
TGTGCCAGTAGTATTGTAGGAGGGACTAGTCAAGAGACCCAGTACTTC
CASSIVGGTSQETQYF
>NA|TRBV7-9|TRBJ2-2
TGTGCCAGCAGCTCCGGGTTTAACGCCGCCGTCACCGGGGAGCTGTTTTTT
CASSSGFNAAVTGELFF
>NA|TRBV6-1|TRBJ2-7
TGTGCCATCGACGGACTCGTTTGGGAGCAGTACTTC
CAIDGLVWEQYF
>NA|TRBV28|TRBJ1-2
TGTGCCAGCAGTTTTAGGAGGGCGACGAGGGTGAATGGCTACACCTTC
CASSFRRATRVNGYTF
>TRBD2|TRBV7-7|TRBJ2-1
TGTGCTAGCAGCTCAAATCCGGGACTAGCGGCACCCTACAATGAGCAGTTCTTC
CASSSNPGLAAPYNEQFF
>NA|TRBV4-1|TRBJ1-2
TGCGCCAGCAGCCCAAAGGACAGCCTCAACTATGGCTACACCTTC
CASSPKDSLNYGYTF
>TRBD1|TRBV11-3|TRBJ2-7
TGTGCCAGCAGCCGCTCGACAGGGGGGATTGGCGAGCAGTACTTC
CASSRSTGGIGEQYF
>TRBD2|TRBV13|TRBJ2-2
TGTGCCAGCAGCTTAATGGGACTAGCGGGAGATACCGGGGAGCTGTTTTTT
CASSLMGLAGDTGELFF
>NA|TRBV5-1|TRBJ2-7
TGCGCCAGCAGCTTACCGACAGGTTCCTACGAGCAGTACTTC
CASSLPTGSYEQYF
>NA|TRBV7-6|TRBJ2-1
TGTGCCAGCAGCTTACCCCCCGGGACTGCCTACAATGAGCAGTTCTTC
CASSLPPGTAYNEQFF
>NA|TRBV10-3|TRBJ2-2
TGTGCCATCAGTGGGCGGGACACCGGGGAGCTGTTTTTT
CAISGRDTGELFF
>NA|TRBV30|TRBJ1-3
TGTGCCTGGAGTCCAAGATCCCCGGGATCGGGCAACACCATATATTTT
CAWSPRSPGSGNTIYF